Each of the 3 T cell receptor beta chains below was sequenced from the same sample in a study of OX40 agonist ivuxolimab in advanced cancers. Assay used: immunoSEQ multiplex PCR; TCRdb lists only in-frame clones, some missing. The top ten clones hold over 9.5% of a sample with tens of thousands of clones, about 90% of them seen once. Source: CD4+ or CD8+ T cells sorted from blood, taken in a trial of the OX40 agonist ivuxolimab. Receptor source: an adult with an advanced solid tumor such as melanoma, head and neck, liver or kidney cancer.

The V call is TRBV30, the J call TRBJ1-2; 8 bases are a match to TRBD1. The CDR3 covers 14 residues. V trimming: 3 bases; J trimming: 2 bases; junction bases outside the gene matches: 5. Germline CDR1 is GTSNPN and CDR2 is SVGIG (reference sequence). The CDR3 DNA follows: TGTGCCTGGAGCCGACAGGGGACGAACTATGGCTACACCTTC. This sequence encodes CAWSRQGTNYGYTF.

The rearrangement links TRBV7-6 to TRBJ2-3; unclear D gene. V lost 4 bases and J 4 bases, leaving 9 bases between the germline ends. The CDR3 runs 13 residues. The germline gives CDR1 SGHVS, CDR2 FNYEAQ. CDR3 amino acids: CASSSLVPDTQYF. The DNA for the CDR3 is TGTGCCAGCAGCTCCCTCGTCCCAGATACGCAGTATTTT. The whole variable domain, remainder taken from reference TRBV7-6 and TRBJ2-3, is GAGVSQSPRYKVTKRGQDVALRCDPISGHVSLYWYRQALGQGPEFLTYFNYEAQQDKSGLPNDRFSAERPEGSISTLTIQRTEQRDSAMYRCASSSLVPDTQYFGPGTRLTVL.

This clone was picked up one time. CDR3 DNA: TGCGCCAGCAGCCAACCCGCGGACAGGATCACAGATACGCAGTATTTT. Its protein product is CASSQPADRITDTQYF. The rearrangement joins TRBV4-1 to TRBJ2-3; 7 bases map to TRBD1. The CDR3 runs to 16 residues. CDR1 and CDR2 (germline): MGHRA, YSYEKL. V shed 2 bases, J shed 2 bases, and the junction held 7 bases outside the gene matches.